This TCR beta chain was recorded in a study of shared clonotypes between healthy human individuals. TCRdb's table, derived via immunoSEQ multiplex PCR, lists solely in-frame clones and lacks some. The sample has 2 million to 3 million clones, over 85% seen once. Deletions cut 6 bases from V and 2 bases from J, with 11 bases between. This CDR3 has 13 amino acids. Germline V CDR1 and CDR2: SGHDT, YYEEEE. Sequenced input: naive CD4+ T cells sorted from blood. The subset: CD45RA+ positively selected. This chain uses TRBV5-6 with TRBJ2-5; tentative D call: TRBD1 (5 bases). The TCR sequence derives from a man between 18 and 29 years old in good health. In DNA form, the CDR3 reads TGTGCCAGCACCCAGGGCGTACAAGAGACCCAGTACTTC. It is translated as CASTQGVQETQYF. The variable domain in full, with the rest retrieved from reference TRBV5-6 and TRBJ2-5, is DAGVTQSPTHLIKTRGQQVTLRCSPKSGHDTVSWYQQALGQGPQFIFQYYEEEERQRGNFPDRFSGHQFPNYSSELNVNALLLGDSALYLCASTQGVQETQYFGPGTRLLVL.